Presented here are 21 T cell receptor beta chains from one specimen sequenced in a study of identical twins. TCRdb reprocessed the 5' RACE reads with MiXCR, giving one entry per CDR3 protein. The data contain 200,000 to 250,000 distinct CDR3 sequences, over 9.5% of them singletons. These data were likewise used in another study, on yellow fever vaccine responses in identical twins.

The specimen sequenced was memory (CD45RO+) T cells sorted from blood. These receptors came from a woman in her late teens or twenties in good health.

The CDR3 region is CASSPWTSGYEQYF. CDR3 nucleotide sequence: TGTGCCAGCAGTCCCTGGACTAGCGGCTACGAGCAGTACTTC. The V gene is TRBV28, the J gene TRBJ2-7; 10 bases map to TRBD2. V gave up 5 bases and J gave up 3 bases; unmatched junction bases: 4. The CDR3 contains 14 residues. Germline CDR1 is MDHEN and CDR2 is SYDVKM.

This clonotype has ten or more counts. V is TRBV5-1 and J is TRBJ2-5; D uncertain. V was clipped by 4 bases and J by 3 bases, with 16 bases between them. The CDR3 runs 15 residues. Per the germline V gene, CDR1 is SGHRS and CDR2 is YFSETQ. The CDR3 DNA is TGCGCCAGCAGCCCTCGTGAAGGCTCCAAAGAGACCCAGTACTTC. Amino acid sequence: CASSPREGSKETQYF.

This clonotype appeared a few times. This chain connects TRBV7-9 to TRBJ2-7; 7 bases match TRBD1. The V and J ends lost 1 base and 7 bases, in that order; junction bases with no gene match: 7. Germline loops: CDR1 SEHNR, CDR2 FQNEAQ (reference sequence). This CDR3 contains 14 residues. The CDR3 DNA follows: TGTGCCAGCAGCTTAGATTTGACAGGGAAGGAGCAGTACTTC. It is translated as CASSLDLTGKEQYF.

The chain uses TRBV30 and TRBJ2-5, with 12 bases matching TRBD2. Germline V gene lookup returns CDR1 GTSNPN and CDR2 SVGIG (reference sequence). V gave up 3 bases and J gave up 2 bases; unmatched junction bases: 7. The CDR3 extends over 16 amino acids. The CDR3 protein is CAWSRTSGNLQETQYF. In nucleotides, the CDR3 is TGTGCCTGGAGCCGGACTAGCGGGAACCTACAAGAGACCCAGTACTTC. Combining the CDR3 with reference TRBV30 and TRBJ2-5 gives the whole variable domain SQTIHQWPATLVQPVGSPLSLECTVEGTSNPNLYWYRQAAGRGLQLLFYSVGIGQISSEVPQNLSASRPQDRQFILSSKKLLLSDSGFYLCAWSRTSGNLQETQYFGPGTRLLVL.

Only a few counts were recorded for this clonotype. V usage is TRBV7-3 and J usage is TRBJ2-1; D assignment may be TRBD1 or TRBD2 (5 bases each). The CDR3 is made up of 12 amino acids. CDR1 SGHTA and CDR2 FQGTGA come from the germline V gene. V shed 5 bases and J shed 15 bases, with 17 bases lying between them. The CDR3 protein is CASSEIGDRRFF. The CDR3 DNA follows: TGTGCCAGCAGCGAAATTGGGGACCGCCGGTTCTTC.

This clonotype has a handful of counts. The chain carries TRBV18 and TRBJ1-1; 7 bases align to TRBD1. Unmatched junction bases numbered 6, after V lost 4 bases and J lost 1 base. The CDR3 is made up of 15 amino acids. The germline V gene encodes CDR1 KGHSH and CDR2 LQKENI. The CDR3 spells CASSLSGQSNTEAFF. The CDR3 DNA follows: TGTGCCAGCTCACTTTCGGGACAGTCGAACACTGAAGCTTTCTTT.

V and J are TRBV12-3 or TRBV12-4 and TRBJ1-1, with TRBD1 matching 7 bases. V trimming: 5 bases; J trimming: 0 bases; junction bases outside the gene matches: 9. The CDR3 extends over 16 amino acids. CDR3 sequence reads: CASSTRQGWMNTEAFF. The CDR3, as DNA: TGTGCCAGCAGTACCCGACAGGGCTGGATGAACACTGAAGCTTTCTTT.

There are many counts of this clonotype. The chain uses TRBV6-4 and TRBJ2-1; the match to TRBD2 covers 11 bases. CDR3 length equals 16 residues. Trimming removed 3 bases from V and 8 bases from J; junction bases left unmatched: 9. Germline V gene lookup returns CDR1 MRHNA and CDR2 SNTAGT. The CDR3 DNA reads TGTGCCAGCAGTGAAGCGAATAGCGGGGGGGTAGATGAGCAGTTCTTC. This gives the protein CASSEANSGGVDEQFF.

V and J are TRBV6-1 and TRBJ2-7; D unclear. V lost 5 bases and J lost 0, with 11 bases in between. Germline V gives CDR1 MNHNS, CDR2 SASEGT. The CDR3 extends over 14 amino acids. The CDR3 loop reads CASSRGTLSYEQYF. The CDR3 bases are TGTGCCAGCAGTCGCGGCACCCTCTCCTACGAGCAGTACTTC.

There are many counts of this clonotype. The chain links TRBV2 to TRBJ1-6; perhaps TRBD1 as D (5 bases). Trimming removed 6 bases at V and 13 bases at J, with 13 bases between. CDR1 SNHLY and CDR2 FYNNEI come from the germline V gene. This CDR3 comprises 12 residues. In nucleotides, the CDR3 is TGTGCCAGCAGGGGACCCGCAAATCCCCTCCACTTT. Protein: CASRGPANPLHF.

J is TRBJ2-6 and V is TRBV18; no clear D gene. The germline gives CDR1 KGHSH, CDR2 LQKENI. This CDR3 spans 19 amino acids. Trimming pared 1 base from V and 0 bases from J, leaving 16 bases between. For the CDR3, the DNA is TGTGCCAGCTCACCACTGGTTCTGGCAGGTAACTCTGGGGCCAACGTCCTGACTTTC. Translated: CASSPLVLAGNSGANVLTF. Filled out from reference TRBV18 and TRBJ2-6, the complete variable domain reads NAGVMQNPRHLVRRRGQEARLRCSPMKGHSHVYWYRQLPEEGLKFMVYLQKENIIDESGMPKERFSAEFPKEGPSILRIQQVVRGDSAAYFCASSPLVLAGNSGANVLTFGAGSRLTVL.

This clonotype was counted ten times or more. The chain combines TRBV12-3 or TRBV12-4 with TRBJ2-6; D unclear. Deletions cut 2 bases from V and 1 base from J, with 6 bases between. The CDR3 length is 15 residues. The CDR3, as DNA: TGTGCCAGCAGTTTAAGGGCGTCTGGGGCCAACGTCCTGACTTTC. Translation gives CASSLRASGANVLTF.

CDR3 sequence: CASSLTAGGFTDTQYF. For the CDR3, the DNA is TGCGCCAGCAGCTTGACCGCGGGGGGCTTCACAGATACGCAGTATTTT. The V gene is TRBV5-1, the J gene TRBJ2-3, with 8 bases lining up with TRBD2. After removal of 1 base from V and 2 bases from J, the junction contained 6 bases not matched to a gene. Germline V gene lookup returns CDR1 SGHRS and CDR2 YFSETQ. The length of the CDR3 is 16 residues.

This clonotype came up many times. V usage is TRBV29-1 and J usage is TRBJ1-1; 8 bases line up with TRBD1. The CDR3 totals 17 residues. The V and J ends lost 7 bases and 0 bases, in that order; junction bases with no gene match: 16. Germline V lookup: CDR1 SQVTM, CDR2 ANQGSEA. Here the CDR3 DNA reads TGCAGCGACATGGGCGGAACAGGGGGACTCATGAACACTGAAGCTTTCTTT. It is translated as CSDMGGTGGLMNTEAFF.

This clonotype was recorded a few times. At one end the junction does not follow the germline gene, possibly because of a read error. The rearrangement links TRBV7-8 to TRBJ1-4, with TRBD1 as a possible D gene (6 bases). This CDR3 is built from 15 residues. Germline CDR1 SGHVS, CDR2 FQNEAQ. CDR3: CASSLGAQGNGKLFF. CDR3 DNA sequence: TGTGCCAGCAGCTTAGGGGCACAGGGTAATGGAAAACTGTTTTTT.

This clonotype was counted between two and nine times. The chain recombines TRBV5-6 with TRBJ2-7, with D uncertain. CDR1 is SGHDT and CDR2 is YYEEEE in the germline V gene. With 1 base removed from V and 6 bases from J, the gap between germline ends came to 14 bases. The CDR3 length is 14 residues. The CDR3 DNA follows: TGTGCCAGCAGCTTGTCTCTTGCGACCGGCGAGCAGTACTTC. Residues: CASSLSLATGEQYF.

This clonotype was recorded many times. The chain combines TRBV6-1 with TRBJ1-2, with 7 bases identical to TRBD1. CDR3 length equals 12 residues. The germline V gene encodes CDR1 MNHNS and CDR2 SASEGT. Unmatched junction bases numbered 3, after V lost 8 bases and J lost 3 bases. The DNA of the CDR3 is TGTGCCAGCGTGGGACAGCACTATGGCTACACCTTC. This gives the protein CASVGQHYGYTF.

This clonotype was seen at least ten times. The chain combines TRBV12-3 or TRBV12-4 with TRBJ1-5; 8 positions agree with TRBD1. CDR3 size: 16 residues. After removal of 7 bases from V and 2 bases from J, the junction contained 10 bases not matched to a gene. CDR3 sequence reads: CASKGGTGIGNQPQHF. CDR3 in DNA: TGTGCCAGCAAAGGTGGGACAGGCATAGGCAATCAGCCCCAGCATTTT.

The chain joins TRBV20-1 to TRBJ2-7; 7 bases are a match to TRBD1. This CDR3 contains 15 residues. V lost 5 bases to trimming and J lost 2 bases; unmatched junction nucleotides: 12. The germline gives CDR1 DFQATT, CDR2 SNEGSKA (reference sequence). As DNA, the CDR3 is TGCAGTGCTCGGGACAGCGGAGAACTAACCTACGAGCAGTACTTC. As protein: CSARDSGELTYEQYF.

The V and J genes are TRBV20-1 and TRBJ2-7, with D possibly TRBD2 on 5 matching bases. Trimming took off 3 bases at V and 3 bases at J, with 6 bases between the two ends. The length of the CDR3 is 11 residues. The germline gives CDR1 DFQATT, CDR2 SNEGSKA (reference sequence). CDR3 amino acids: CSASRGYEQYF. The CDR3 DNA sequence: TGCAGTGCTAGTCGGGGCTACGAGCAGTACTTC.

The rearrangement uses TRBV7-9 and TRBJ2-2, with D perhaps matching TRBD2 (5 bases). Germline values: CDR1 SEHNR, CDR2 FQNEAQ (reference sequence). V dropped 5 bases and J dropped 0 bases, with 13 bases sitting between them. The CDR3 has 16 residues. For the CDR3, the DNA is TGTGCCAGCAGCCCGAGGACGGGATCGAACACCGGGGAGCTGTTTTTT. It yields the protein CASSPRTGSNTGELFF. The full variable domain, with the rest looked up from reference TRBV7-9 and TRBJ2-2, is DTGVSQNPRHKITKRGQNVTFRCDPISEHNRLYWYRQTLGQGPEFLTYFQNEAQLEKSRLLSDRFSAERPKGSFSTLEIQRTEQGDSAMYLCASSPRTGSNTGELFFGEGSRLTVL.